This T cell receptor (beta chain) stems from a study of T-cell memory formation after mild COVID-19. Study background: TCR clusters largely stayed donor specific.

Barcoded TCR alpha and TCR beta cDNA libraries with UMIs came from 5'RACE using constant-segment primers. MiXCR, applied by TCRdb to the 5' RACE reads, yields one record per CDR3 protein. The table has around 390,000 distinct CDR3 sequences, roughly 15% seen once; the top ten hold about 22%. Study-level findings and limits: There was a balanced CD4/CD8 profile in clones contracting day 15 to 85, and later expanders leaned CD4+.

This clonotype occurred a few times. Its antigen remains unknown. This CDR3 contains 16 residues. Germline-derived CDR1 and CDR2 are SGHRS and YFSETQ. The ends were cut back, 3 bases at V and 3 bases at J, with 17 bases in the middle. The rearrangement links TRBV5-1 to TRBJ2-3; possibly TRBD1 for D (5 bases). The sequencing sample was made of PBMCs or a T cell subset sorted from them (not recorded which). This sequence originates from a man in his late teens or twenties who had mild COVID-19 (a few samples of this study predate the infection). Cell type and time point are not known. The CDR3 loop is CASSSNIRAGTDTQYF. In DNA form, the CDR3 reads TGCGCCAGCAGCTCAAACATCAGGGCAGGAACAGATACGCAGTATTTT.